The 8 T cell receptor beta chains below were found in one sample sequenced in a study of post-analysis software for immune sequencing data. Their antigens are not known. cDNA libraries for TCR beta contained unique molecular identifiers. TCRdb ran MiXCR on the PCR reads and lists one entry per CDR3 protein. The sample holds over 150,000 distinct CDR3 sequences; 30% are singletons and the top ten take approximately 1.5%. Findings of the study overall: There were roughly 5 TRBV segments more frequent in patients than controls, and TRBV5-6, TRBV5-1 and TRBV20-1 were among them.

Source material: blood. These TCRs come from a girl aged 10-17 years with multiple sclerosis.

This clonotype showed up many times. The rearrangement links TRBV5-1 to TRBJ2-5, with a weak D call TRBD1 (5 bases). CDR1 SGHRS and CDR2 YFSETQ come from the germline V gene. V lost 4 bases, J lost 1 base, and 11 bases lay in between. This CDR3 region has 14 residues. CDR3 sequence: CASSTGRTQETQYF. The CDR3 region has the DNA TGCGCCAGCAGCACAGGACGGACCCAAGAGACCCAGTACTTC. The complete variable domain, with remaining parts taken from reference TRBV5-1 and TRBJ2-5, reads KAGVTQTPRYLIKTRGQQVTLSCSPISGHRSVSWYQQTPGQGLQFLFEYFSETQRNKGNFPGRFSGRQFSNSRSEMNVSTLELGDSALYLCASSTGRTQETQYFGPGTRLLVL.

This clonotype was counted only a few times. A single base separates this from a much larger clone, so it may be a read error. V gene TRBV20-1 combines with J gene TRBJ2-5, with D uncertain. The CDR3 has 14 residues. Trimming pared 3 bases from V and 2 bases from J, leaving 13 bases between. CDR1 and CDR2 (germline): DFQATT, SNEGSKA (reference sequence). CDR3: CSARLGRSQETQYF. CDR3 DNA sequence: TGCAGTGCTAGGTTGGGCAGATCTCAAGAGACCCAGTACTTC.

V usage is TRBV6-5 and J usage is TRBJ1-1; 10 positions match TRBD1. The ends lost 2 bases at V and 4 bases at J; junction bases unmatched: 4. CDR1 is MNHEY and CDR2 is SVGAGI in the germline V gene. The CDR3 totals 15 residues. The CDR3 DNA sequence: TGTGCCAGCAGTTACCCCGGGACAGGGGTCACTGAAGCTTTCTTT. It is translated as CASSYPGTGVTEAFF.

DNA for the CDR3: TGCAGTGCTTTCCGGGACCCCAAGGAAAAACTGTTTTTT. It is translated as CSAFRDPKEKLFF. The rearrangement links TRBV20-1 to TRBJ1-4; D possibly corresponds to TRBD1 (5 bases). Per germline, CDR1 DFQATT and CDR2 SNEGSKA (reference sequence). The CDR3 sequence is 13 residues long. Trimming took off 5 bases at V and 8 bases at J, with 15 bases between the two ends.

This clonotype was picked up many times. The junction shows a germline mismatch at one end, possibly a read error. The genes are TRBV6-5 and TRBJ1-2; 9 nucleotides line up with TRBD1. The length of the CDR3 is 14 residues. Germline V gives CDR1 MNHEY, CDR2 SVGAGI. The CDR3 spells CASRIDRGNSGYTF. The DNA of the CDR3 is TGTGCCAGCAGGATCGACAGGGGGAACTCTGGCTACACCTTC.

This clonotype came up a few times. The chain joins TRBV12-3 or TRBV12-4 to TRBJ1-1, with 7 bases fitting TRBD1. V lost 6 bases to trimming and J lost 7 bases; unmatched junction nucleotides: 8. This CDR3 has 13 residues. For the CDR3, the DNA is TGTGCCAGCAGCCTTCAGGGACAGCTTGAAGCTTTCTTT. It specifies CASSLQGQLEAFF.

In this sample, this clonotype turned up many times. This chain connects TRBV10-3 to TRBJ1-5, with 7 bases aligning to TRBD1. J lost 0 bases, V lost 10 bases, and 6 bases had no gene match. Germline CDR1 is ENHRY and CDR2 is SYGVKD. The CDR3 is made up of 14 amino acids. In DNA, the CDR3 is TGTGCCACCGCGCAGGGGGATAGCAATCAGCCCCAGCATTTT. It codes for CATAQGDSNQPQHF.

The genes are TRBV19 and TRBJ2-1, with D hard to call. The DNA matches TRBJ2-7 better at its end, which makes the J call doubtful. The CDR3 has 17 residues. From germline, CDR1 is LNHDA and CDR2 SQIVND (reference sequence). The CDR3 loop reads CASSSQGPLSSYNEQYF. CDR3 coding DNA: TGTGCCAGTAGCTCACAAGGCCCCCTGAGCTCCTACAATGAGCAGTACTTC.